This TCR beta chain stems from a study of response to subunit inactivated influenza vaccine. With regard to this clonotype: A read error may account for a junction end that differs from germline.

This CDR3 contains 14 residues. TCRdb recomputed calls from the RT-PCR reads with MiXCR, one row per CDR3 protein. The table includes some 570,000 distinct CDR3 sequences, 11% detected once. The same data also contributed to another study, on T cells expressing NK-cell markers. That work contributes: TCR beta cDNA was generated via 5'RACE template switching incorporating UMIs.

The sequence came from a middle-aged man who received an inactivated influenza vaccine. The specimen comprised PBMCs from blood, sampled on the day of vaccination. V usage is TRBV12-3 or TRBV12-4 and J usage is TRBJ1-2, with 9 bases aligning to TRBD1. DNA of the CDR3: TGTGCCAGCAGTTTAGGTCCGTGGACAGGGGCCACCAACTTC. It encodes CASSLGPWTGATNF.